The 16 T cell receptor beta chains below all came from one sample that was sequenced in a study of cytomegalovirus exposure and HLA in healthy donors. Use of 60 Vbeta and 13 Jbeta primers characterized the PCR. Data came from immunoSEQ multiplex PCR; TCRdb stores just in-frame clones and leaves some out. The table for this sample gives roughly 62,000 clones. Sequenced material: PBMCs. The receptors were gathered from a male donor in good health and CMV-seronegative.

The DNA of the CDR3 is TGTGCCAGCAGCCCAAGTTGGACAGGGGGGGAAAAACTGTTTTTT. Translation: CASSPSWTGGEKLFF. V is TRBV13 and J is TRBJ1-4; 10 bases agree with TRBD1. This CDR3 contains 15 residues. CDR1 and CDR2 from the germline V gene are PRHDT and FYEKMQ (reference sequence). Losses at the gene ends were 5 bases for V and 8 bases for J; bases not matched to a gene: 8. The variable domain in full, with the rest retrieved from reference TRBV13 and TRBJ1-4, is AAGVIQSPRHLIKEKRETATLKCYPIPRHDTVYWYQQGPGQDPQFLISFYEKMQSDKGSIPDRFSAQQFSDYHSELNMSSLELGDSALYFCASSPSWTGGEKLFFGSGTQLSVL.

The chain carries TRBV7-6 and TRBJ1-4; 7 bases are a match to TRBD1. The CDR3 runs 15 residues. CDR1 is SGHVS and CDR2 is FNYEAQ in the germline V gene. Trimming cost V 1 base and J 5 bases; bases outside gene matches: 4. The CDR3 loop reads CASSLDRRGNEKLFF. CDR3 nucleotide sequence: TGTGCCAGCAGCTTAGATCGCAGGGGGAATGAAAAACTGTTTTTT.

The chain links TRBV6-6 to TRBJ1-6; D possibly corresponds to TRBD1 (5 bases). V was shortened by 4 bases and J by 7 bases, with 17 bases between the two germline ends. Germline assignment: CDR1 MNHNY and CDR2 SVGAGI (reference sequence). CDR3 length equals 16 residues. The CDR3 reads CASSSFDSSFNSPLHF. CDR3 sequence (DNA): TGTGCCAGCAGTTCCTTCGACAGCAGCTTCAATTCACCCCTCCACTTT.

This rearrangement joins TRBV13 to TRBJ2-7; D is possibly TRBD1 (5 bases). V was clipped by 0 bases and J by 0 bases, with 12 bases between them. Germline values: CDR1 PRHDT, CDR2 FYEKMQ (reference sequence). The CDR3 is 16 residues long. CDR3 DNA sequence: TGTGCCAGCAGCTTAGGGGGGCGGCTTAGCTCCTACGAGCAGTACTTC. This codes for CASSLGGRLSSYEQYF.

A note on this clone: The CDR3 end shows no conserved phenylalanine or tryptophan, and so a read error is likely. Because the CDR3's place on the DNA is in doubt, the DNA is left out and the CDR3 is given as listed by TCRdb. Different DNA sequences within this sample yield the same CDR3. The chain combines TRBV30 with TRBJ1-2. The length of the CDR3 is 10 amino acids, counting both ends. Germline V CDR1 and CDR2: GTSNPN, SVGIG (reference sequence). CDR3 residues: CAWSGDLLPI.

The chain carries TRBV4-1 and TRBJ2-1; TRBD2 matches at 13 bases. This CDR3 contains 17 residues. Germline V lookup: CDR1 MGHRA, CDR2 YSYEKL. After removal of 3 bases from V and 5 bases from J, the junction contained 7 bases not matched to a gene. CDR3 nucleotide sequence: TGCGCCAGCAGCCACGGGACTAGCGGGAAGAACGACAATGAGCAGTTCTTC. Translating it yields CASSHGTSGKNDNEQFF.

This sequence joins TRBV7-2 and TRBJ2-5; the D gene is possibly TRBD1 (6 bases). The CDR3 sequence is 16 residues long. Trimming pared 3 bases from V and 9 bases from J, leaving 23 bases between. Germline V gene data show CDR1 as SGHTA and CDR2 as FQGNSA. CDR3 sequence: CASSLVESLGASAQYF. CDR3 in DNA: TGTGCCAGCAGCTTGGTTGAGAGTCTGGGGGCTTCGGCCCAGTACTTC.

The chain uses TRBV28 and TRBJ2-3; TRBD2 agrees at 7 bases. In germline, CDR1 is MDHEN, CDR2 SYDVKM. This CDR3 has 15 residues. Trimming at V came to 2 bases and at J to 4 bases, leaving 6 bases not matched to a gene. CDR3 in DNA: TGTGCCAGCAGTTTAGCGGGAGTGCCCGCAGATACGCAGTATTTT. Encoded protein: CASSLAGVPADTQYF.

This chain joins TRBV6-5 and TRBJ2-1; possibly TRBD2 for D (6 bases). The germline V and J ends were trimmed by 5 bases and 6 bases, with 17 bases remaining between them. The CDR3 is 15 residues long. The germline CDR1 and CDR2 sequences are MNHEY and SVGAGI. The CDR3 sequence: CASSLIKMGGNEQFF. DNA for the CDR3: TGTGCCAGCAGTCTCATTAAGATGGGGGGCAATGAGCAGTTCTTC.

The chain links TRBV6-5 to TRBJ2-7, with 8 positions matching TRBD1. The V gene end was trimmed by 5 bases and the J gene end by 5 bases; junction bases not matched to a gene: 8. CDR3 length: 14 amino acids. Germline V CDR1 and CDR2: MNHEY, SVGAGI. CDR3 amino acids: CASSPRTGWDEQYF. The CDR3 region has the DNA TGTGCCAGCAGTCCTCGGACAGGGTGGGACGAGCAGTACTTC.

V usage is TRBV6-1 and J usage is TRBJ2-7, with 10 bases fitting TRBD2. CDR3 size: 14 residues. Germline-derived CDR1 and CDR2 are MNHNS and SASEGT. Trimming at V came to 7 bases and at J to 5 bases, leaving 8 bases not matched to a gene. The CDR3 DNA is TGTGCCAGCACGAGGAAGCGGGAGGGGAACGAGCAGTACTTC. It translates to CASTRKREGNEQYF.

The chain couples TRBV4-1 to TRBJ1-5; TRBD1 aligns across 7 bases. The CDR3 sequence is 17 residues long. Trimming removed 3 bases from V and 0 bases from J; junction bases left unmatched: 8. Germline assignment: CDR1 MGHRA and CDR2 YSYEKL. Written as DNA, the CDR3 is TGCGCCAGCAGCCACCACGGGACAGCGGATAGCAATCAGCCCCAGCATTTT. It encodes CASSHHGTADSNQPQHF.

The genes are TRBV6-6 and TRBJ1-4; a weak D match, TRBD1 (5 bases). V lost 6 bases and J lost 7, with 15 bases in between. The CDR3 has 14 amino acids. Germline CDR1 reads MNHNY; CDR2 reads SVGAGI (reference sequence). Written as DNA, the CDR3 is TGTGCCAGCAGACCCGCAGGGCATGGTGAAAAACTGTTTTTT. It encodes CASRPAGHGEKLFF.

For this clone: This specimen includes other DNA sequences encoding the same CDR3. The V call is TRBV7-9, the J call TRBJ1-1; D may be TRBD1 (6 bases). Germline V gives CDR1 SEHNR, CDR2 FQNEAQ (reference sequence). CDR3 length: 14 amino acids. V shed 5 bases and J shed 6 bases, with 16 bases lying between them. Written as DNA, the CDR3 is TGTGCCAGCAGCCCAGGGGTGAAGGGGTCTGAAGCTTTCTTT. Its translation is CASSPGVKGSEAFF.

The chain uses TRBV28 and TRBJ1-2; unclear D gene. The ends were cut back, 8 bases at V and 5 bases at J, with 12 bases in the middle. The CDR3 is made up of 12 amino acids. Germline V gene sequence: CDR1 MDHEN, CDR2 SYDVKM. In nucleotides, the CDR3 is TGTGCCAGCGGAGGCCTCGTTTATGGCTACACCTTC. Translation gives CASGGLVYGYTF.

The chain combines TRBV27 with TRBJ2-1; D is possibly TRBD2 (6 bases). Trimming cost V 2 bases and J 7 bases, with 21 bases left between them. Germline CDR1 is MNHEY and CDR2 is SMNVEV (reference sequence). The CDR3 has 17 amino acids. The CDR3 DNA is TGTGCCAGCAGTTTAAAGCCGGACCCGCGGGGCGCGAATGAGCAGTTCTTC. Translating it yields CASSLKPDPRGANEQFF.